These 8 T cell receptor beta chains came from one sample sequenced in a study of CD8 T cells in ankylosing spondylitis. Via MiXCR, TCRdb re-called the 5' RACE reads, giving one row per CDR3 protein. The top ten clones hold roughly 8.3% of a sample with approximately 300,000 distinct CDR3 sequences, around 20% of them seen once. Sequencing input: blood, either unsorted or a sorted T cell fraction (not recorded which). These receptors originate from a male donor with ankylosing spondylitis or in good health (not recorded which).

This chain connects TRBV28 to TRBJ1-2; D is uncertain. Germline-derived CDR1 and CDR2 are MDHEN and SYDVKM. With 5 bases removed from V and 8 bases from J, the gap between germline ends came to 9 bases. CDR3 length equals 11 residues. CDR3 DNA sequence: TGTGCCAGCAGTGGCCCGTGGGGCTACACCTTC. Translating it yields CASSGPWGYTF.

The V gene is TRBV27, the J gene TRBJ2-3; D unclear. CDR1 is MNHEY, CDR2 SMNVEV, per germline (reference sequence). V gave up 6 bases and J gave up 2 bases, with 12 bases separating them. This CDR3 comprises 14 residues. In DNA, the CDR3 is TGTGCCAGCAGCATAAGCGACATCACAGATACGCAGTATTTT. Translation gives CASSISDITDTQYF.

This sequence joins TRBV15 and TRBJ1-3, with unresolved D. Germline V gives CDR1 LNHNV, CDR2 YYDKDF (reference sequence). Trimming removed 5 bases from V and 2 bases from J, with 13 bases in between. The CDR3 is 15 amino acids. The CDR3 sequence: CATSSRVGTGNTIYF. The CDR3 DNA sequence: TGTGCCACCAGCTCGCGGGTCGGAACTGGAAACACCATATATTTT.

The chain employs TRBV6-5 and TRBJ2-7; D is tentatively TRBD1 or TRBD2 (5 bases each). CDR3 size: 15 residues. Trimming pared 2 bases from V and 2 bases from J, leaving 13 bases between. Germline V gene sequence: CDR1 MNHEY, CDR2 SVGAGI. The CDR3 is CASSYRVGGPYEQYV. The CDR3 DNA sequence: TGTGCCAGCAGTTACAGGGTTGGGGGACCCTACGAGCAGTACGTC.

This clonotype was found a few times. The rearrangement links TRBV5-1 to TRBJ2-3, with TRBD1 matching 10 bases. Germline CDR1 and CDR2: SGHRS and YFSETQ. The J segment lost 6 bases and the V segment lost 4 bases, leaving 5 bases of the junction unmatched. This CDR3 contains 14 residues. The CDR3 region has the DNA TGCGCCAGCAGCATAAGGGGACAGGGGGATACGCAGTATTTT. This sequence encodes CASSIRGQGDTQYF.

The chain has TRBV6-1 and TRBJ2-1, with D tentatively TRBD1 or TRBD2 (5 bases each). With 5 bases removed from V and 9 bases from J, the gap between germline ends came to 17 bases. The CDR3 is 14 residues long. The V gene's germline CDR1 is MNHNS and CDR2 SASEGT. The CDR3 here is CASSPTGSEGEQFF. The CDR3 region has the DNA TGTGCCAGCAGTCCAACAGGATCCGAGGGTGAGCAGTTCTTC.

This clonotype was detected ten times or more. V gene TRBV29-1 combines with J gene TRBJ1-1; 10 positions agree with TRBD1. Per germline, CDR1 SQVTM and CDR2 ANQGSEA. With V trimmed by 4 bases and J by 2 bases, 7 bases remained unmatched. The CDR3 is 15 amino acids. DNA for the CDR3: TGCAGCGTTGGGGACAGGGGAACAGGTAACACTGAAGCTTTCTTT. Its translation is CSVGDRGTGNTEAFF.

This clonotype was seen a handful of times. The CDR3 coding sequence is TGTGCCAGCAGCCAGGGGGGGGAGTCATCCGAGCAGTTCTTC. Protein: CASSQGGESSEQFF. The chain recombines TRBV3-1 with TRBJ2-1, with 7 bases fitting TRBD2. V was clipped by 3 bases and J by 10 bases; unmatched bases: 9. The CDR3 totals 14 residues. From germline, CDR1 is LGHDT and CDR2 YNNKEL (reference sequence).